This is a list of T cell receptor beta chains from one sample in a study of T cell changes during pregnancy in multiple sclerosis. TCRdb's table, derived via immunoSEQ multiplex PCR, lists solely in-frame clones and lacks some. This table has tens of thousands of clones, roughly 85% appearing once. The sample consisted of CD4+ T cells from peripheral blood mononuclear cells, taken after pregnancy. The source is a female donor with multiple sclerosis, enrolled in a pregnancy study. Each CDR3 is given with its conserved first and last residue. D genes are given only for firm matches. Clone size appears in some rows only: once, few, many, or a class for an expanded clone.

size	D	V	J	DNA	CDR3
NA	NA	TRBV4-3	TRBJ1-2	TGCGCCAGCACCCCTGACAGGACTTATGGGGGCTACACCTTC	CASTPDRTYGGYTF
NA	TRBD1	TRBV2	TRBJ1-5	TGTGCCAGCAGCCATGAGGGACAGGGGATGAAGCCCCAGCATTTT	CASSHEGQGMKPQHF
NA	NA	TRBV5-1	TRBJ2-1	TGCGCCAGCAGCTCCCAGGGGGAGGAGAATGAGCAGTTCTTC	CASSSQGEENEQFF
NA	NA	TRBV2	TRBJ1-5	TGTGCCAGCAGTGTTGGGTACAGGGACAATCAGCCCCAGCATTTT	CASSVGYRDNQPQHF
once	NA	TRBV18	TRBJ2-2	TGTGCCAGCTCACCCACTGACAGTAGGACCGGGGAGCTGTTTTTT	CASSPTDSRTGELFF
NA	TRBD1	TRBV5-1	TRBJ1-1	TGCGCCAGTGGGGACAGCTTGAACACTGAAGCTTTCTTT	CASGDSLNTEAFF
NA	NA	TRBV30	TRBJ2-3	TGTGCCTGGAGCCGGTGGGATACGCAGTATTTT	CAWSRWDTQYF
NA	TRBD2	TRBV4-2	TRBJ2-3	TGTGCCAGCAGCCCGACTAGCGGGGGGAATCCAGATACGCAGTATTTT	CASSPTSGGNPDTQYF
NA	NA	TRBV2	TRBJ1-6	TGTGCCAGCAGACCAGAGGGAAATTCACCCCTCCACTTT	CASRPEGNSPLHF
NA	NA	TRBV28	TRBJ2-7	TGTGCCAGCAGTCTCACGTTTGGGGTTGACAGGATCTACGAGCAGTACTTC	CASSLTFGVDRIYEQYF
NA	TRBD1	TRBV5-6	TRBJ1-3	TGTGCCAGCAGCTTGGCCAGGGGGACTTTTGGAAACACCATATATTTT	CASSLARGTFGNTIYF
NA	NA	TRBV6-6	TRBJ1-1	TGTGCCAGCAGTTACTCGATGACGGGTGAAGCTTTCTTT	CASSYSMTGEAFF
NA	TRBD2	TRBV5-8	TRBJ2-4	TGTGCCAGCACCCGGGAGGCTCGGGACATTCAGTACTTC	CASTREARDIQYF
NA	NA	TRBV9	TRBJ1-1	TGTGCCAGTAAACCAAATGATCTAAGCGCTGAAGCTTTCTTT	CASKPNDLSAEAFF
NA	NA	TRBV5-5	TRBJ1-1	TGTGCCAGCACCCCAAGTGGGGGGACCACTGAAGCTTTCTTT	CASTPSGGTTEAFF
NA	NA	TRBV5-8	TRBJ2-1	TGTGCCAGCAGAATGAGAGGGAAAGGGTACAATGAGCAGTTCTTC	CASRMRGKGYNEQFF
NA	NA	TRBV4-1	TRBJ1-3	TGCGCCAGCAGCCAAGTCTGGGGGCTGGGAAACACCATATATTTT	CASSQVWGLGNTIYF
NA	TRBD1	TRBV7-2	TRBJ2-5	TGTGCCAGCAGCTTAGGGGGGACAGCATCAGAGACCCAGTACTTC	CASSLGGTASETQYF
NA	NA	TRBV2	TRBJ2-7	TGTGCCAGCAGTGATTACTCCGAGCAGTACTTC	CASSDYSEQYF
NA	NA	TRBV5-6	TRBJ1-6	TGTGCCAGCAGCTTGGGAGGGCGGGGGACGCGCCAAAACTTT	CASSLGGRGTRQNF
NA	NA	TRBV25-1	TRBJ1-4	TGTGCCAGCAGTTTGAAGGGGGTTGCTAATGAAAAACTGTTTTTT	CASSLKGVANEKLFF
NA	TRBD2	TRBV18	TRBJ2-5	TGTGCCAGCTCACCGGGACTACAAGAGACCCAGTACTTC	CASSPGLQETQYF
NA	NA	TRBV6-5	TRBJ2-1	TGTGCCAGCAGTTCCCGAGTGGGACTTGGGGACAATGAGCAGTTCTTC	CASSSRVGLGDNEQFF
NA	NA	TRBV29-1	TRBJ1-2	TGCAGCACGACACCAGAGTTGGGCTATGGCTACACCTTC	CSTTPELGYGYTF
few	NA	TRBV7-9	TRBJ1-2	TGTGCCAGCAGCCCGCTTCGTGGGCAGGAGGGTTTCACCTTC	CASSPLRGQEGFTF
NA	NA	TRBV5-1	TRBJ2-3	TGCGCCAGCTCCTCCGCGGCTGAGACCAGCACAGATACGCAGTATTTT	CASSSAAETSTDTQYF
few	NA	TRBV2	TRBJ1-2	TGTGCCAGCAGTGAATACACCCATGGCTACACCTTC	CASSEYTHGYTF
NA	NA	TRBV28	TRBJ1-1	TGTGCCAGCAGTTGGGGGGTCACTGAAGCTTTCTTT	CASSWGVTEAFF
NA	TRBD2	TRBV7-2	TRBJ2-5	TGTGCCAGCAGCTTAGCGGGGGGGACGCACTTC	CASSLAGGTHF
NA	TRBD2	TRBV19	TRBJ2-2	TGTGCCAGTAGGACTAGCGGGGACACCGGGGAGCTGTTTTTT	CASRTSGDTGELFF
NA	NA	TRBV9	TRBJ2-2	TGTGCCAGCAGCGTAGGGACCCCGAGGGACACCGGGGAGCTGTTTTTT	CASSVGTPRDTGELFF
NA	NA	TRBV5-1	TRBJ1-4	TGCGCCAGCAGCTTGGCCGGGGGGGAAGATGAAAAACTGTTTTTT	CASSLAGGEDEKLFF
NA	NA	TRBV11-2	TRBJ1-1	TGTGCCAGCAGCTTAGAGAGGAGCACTGAAGCTTTCTTT	CASSLERSTEAFF
NA	NA	TRBV29-1	TRBJ1-1	TGCAGCGTTCGACAGGATTTGAACACTGAAGCTTTCTTT	CSVRQDLNTEAFF
NA	NA	TRBV18	TRBJ1-3	TGTGCCAGCTCACTTACAGACGGATCTGGAAACACCATATATTTT	CASSLTDGSGNTIYF
NA	NA	TRBV7-8	TRBJ1-5	TGTGCCAGCAGCTCCGGACAGTTTAGCAATCAGCCCCAGCATTTT	CASSSGQFSNQPQHF
NA	NA	TRBV10-2	TRBJ1-1	TGCGCCAGCAGGGACATGAACACTGAAGCTTTCTTT	CASRDMNTEAFF
NA	NA	TRBV5-4	TRBJ1-1	TGTGCCAGCAGTGGAGGACGGACAGCGAACACTGAAGCTTTCTTT	CASSGGRTANTEAFF
NA	NA	TRBV30	TRBJ1-6	TGTGCCTGGAGCCCTAACAGGGACGATTCACCCCTCCACTTT	CAWSPNRDDSPLHF
NA	NA	TRBV30	TRBJ1-5	TGTGCCTGGAGTGTCGGGAGTTCGGGCAATCAGCCCCAGCATTTT	CAWSVGSSGNQPQHF
NA	NA	TRBV28	TRBJ1-6	TGTGCCAGCAGTTTCCAGGGGTGGAATTCACCCCTCCACTTT	CASSFQGWNSPLHF
NA	TRBD1	TRBV4-3	TRBJ1-1	TGCGCCAGCAGCCAAGGGTTGGGACAGGCCAACTACGGGAACACTGAAGCTTTCTTT	CASSQGLGQANYGNTEAFF